This T cell receptor beta chain was sequenced in a study of blood T cell repertoires in COVID-19. Background on the study: Samples taken during acute and convalescent COVID-19 were collected in the United States, Italy and Spain. Sources were T cells, B-cell-depleted T cells, or PBMCs; the material itself was cDNA or gDNA.

Germline CDR1 reads KGHSH; CDR2 reads LQKENI. V lost 5 bases and J lost 0, with 14 bases in between. This CDR3 spans 16 amino acids. Seattle enrolled patients during active infection and tracked them longitudinally. TCRdb keeps only in-frame clones here, not all; method: immunoSEQ multiplex PCR. The sample carries about 49,000 clones, roughly 93% recorded once. The V call is TRBV18, the J call TRBJ1-3, with no clear D. Sequenced material: peripheral blood. The TCR comes from a man aged 55 to 69 with COVID-19, enrolled during active disease. CDR3 in amino acids: CASSSEVAISGNTIYF. The CDR3 bases are TGTGCCAGCTCATCGGAGGTGGCCATCTCTGGAAACACCATATATTTT.